The 2 T cell receptor beta chains presented below share a single source sample, sequenced in a study of vaccination and CD4 T cells after COVID-19. What these receptors recognize is not known. With the Oncomine TCR Beta short-read assay, DNA from cultured CD4+ T cells was sequenced. TCRdb ran MiXCR on the PCR reads and lists one entry per CDR3 protein. Here the sample spans around 15,000 distinct CDR3 sequences, 60% to 65% being singletons. Treatment in this sample: roughly 11-day PBMC culture with coronavirus spike peptide pools or control peptides (ViraFEST assay). Sequencing used CD4+ T cells from blood, cultured in vitro. The source is a human donor who had recovered from COVID-19.

This clonotype was observed a handful of times. The chain links TRBV11-3 to TRBJ1-1, with 7 bases fitting TRBD1. The germline V gene encodes CDR1 SGHNT and CDR2 YENEEA. J lost 3 bases, V lost 5 bases, and 18 bases had no gene match. The CDR3 has 18 amino acids. The DNA of the CDR3 is TGTGCCAGCAGCCCCCTTCGACAGGGAAGAAGTAGGGACACTGAAGCTTTCTTT. This codes for CASSPLRQGRSRDTEAFF.

The rearrangement uses TRBV19 and TRBJ2-3, with unresolved D. Germline V CDR1 and CDR2: LNHDA, SQIVND (reference sequence). Trimming removed 4 bases at V and 2 bases at J, with 10 bases between. The CDR3 is 14 amino acids. The CDR3 DNA is TGTGCCAGTAGTACAAGTCGCGACACAGATACGCAGTATTTT. Encoded protein: CASSTSRDTDTQYF.